This T cell receptor beta chain was sequenced during a study of T cells in Graves' hyperthyroidism and ophthalmopathy. Lactation, pregnancy, other autoimmune disease or uncontrolled infection led to exclusion of patients. In its sample, this clonotype was seen many times. From RNA transcripts, TCR beta CDR3 regions were amplified. First-round RT-PCR of the TCR CDR3 relied on the HTBI primer set. In TCRdb, the multiplex PCR reads were re-called with MiXCR into one record per CDR3 protein. The profile shows over 550,000 distinct CDR3 sequences, 16% of them singletons. CDR1 is SQVTM, CDR2 ANQGSEA, per germline. The CDR3 consists of 13 residues. Trimming removed 3 bases from V and 5 bases from J; junction bases left unmatched: 3.

The source material was blood. The TCR was taken from a woman between 18 and 29 years old with Graves' hyperthyroidism. The genes are TRBV29-1 and TRBJ2-5; 10 bases are a match to TRBD2. The CDR3 nucleotides are TGCAGCGTTGATGTAGCGGGGGGTGAGACCCAGTACTTC. Its protein product is CSVDVAGGETQYF.